These 10 T cell receptor beta chains share one sample of origin, sequenced in a study of high-grade serous ovarian cancer treatment subgroups. The tumor samples were collected prior to definitive surgery or chemotherapy. TCRdb's table, derived via immunoSEQ multiplex PCR, lists solely in-frame clones and lacks some. Among around 2,000 clones listed, roughly 70% were seen once. The sample comprised tumor tissue. These receptors originate from a human donor with high-grade serous ovarian cancer.

J is TRBJ1-1 and V is TRBV27; D call uncertain. This CDR3 contains 13 residues. Trimming shortened V by 4 bases and J by 5 bases, and 11 bases separated the two germline ends. Germline values: CDR1 MNHEY, CDR2 SMNVEV (reference sequence). The CDR3 DNA follows: TGTGCCAGCAGTTCAGTTCTAGAAACTGAAGCTTTCTTT. This encodes CASSSVLETEAFF.

The chain is built from TRBV19 and TRBJ2-1; 9 bases map to TRBD2. The germline gives CDR1 LNHDA, CDR2 SQIVND (reference sequence). CDR3 length: 14 amino acids. With V trimmed by 7 bases and J by 7 bases, 8 bases remained unmatched. The CDR3, as DNA: TGTGCCAGTACGCCTAGCGGGACGTTAAATGAGCAGTTCTTC. Its translation: CASTPSGTLNEQFF.

The rearrangement joins TRBV5-1 to TRBJ2-1; 9 bases agree with TRBD1. Germline lookup yields CDR1 SGHRS and CDR2 YFSETQ. Trimming cost V 4 bases and J 5 bases; bases outside gene matches: 7. This CDR3 spans 15 amino acids. CDR3 amino acids: CASSGRQGVHNEQFF. CDR3 bases: TGCGCCAGCAGCGGACGACAGGGGGTGCACAATGAGCAGTTCTTC.

This clone occurred a few times. The CDR3 nucleotides are TGTGCCAGTAGTATCCCTAGGTCCCTTCGGCAGTTCTTC. It specifies CASSIPRSLRQFF. The chain is built from TRBV19 and TRBJ2-1; D gene ambiguous. V lost 3 bases and J lost 12, with 15 bases in between. Germline V gene lookup returns CDR1 LNHDA and CDR2 SQIVND (reference sequence). This CDR3 spans 13 amino acids. The full variable domain, rest sourced from reference TRBV19 and TRBJ2-1, is DGGITQSPKYLFRKEGQNVTLSCEQNLNHDAMYWYRQDPGQGLRLIYYSQIVNDFQKGDIAEGYSVSREKKESFPLTVTSAQKNPTAFYLCASSIPRSLRQFFGPGTRLTVL.

The chain joins TRBV19 to TRBJ1-2, with D unclear. Germline V gives CDR1 LNHDA, CDR2 SQIVND (reference sequence). Trimming took off 5 bases at V and 4 bases at J, with 17 bases between the two ends. The CDR3 contains 15 residues. The CDR3 DNA follows: TGTGCCAGTAGTTTCACCGGGCCCCTCACCTATGGCTACACCTTC. Translated, it gives CASSFTGPLTYGYTF.

Of note for this clone: At the DNA level, this CDR3 is encoded by other sequences in the same sample as well. The chain is built from TRBV28 and TRBJ2-3; 7 positions match TRBD2. CDR1 and CDR2 (germline): MDHEN, SYDVKM. The ends lost 5 bases at V and 2 bases at J; junction bases unmatched: 7. The CDR3 is made up of 15 amino acids. CDR3 sequence reads: CASSPPSGLTDTQYF. The CDR3 DNA reads as TGTGCCAGCAGTCCCCCTAGCGGCCTCACAGATACGCAGTATTTT.

The chain couples TRBV14 to TRBJ2-1; D tentatively reads TRBD1 or TRBD2 (5 bases each). Germline CDR1 and CDR2: SGHDN and FVKESK. The CDR3 contains 15 residues. V lost 3 bases, J lost 3 bases, and 12 bases lay in between. The CDR3 here is CASSHWGRSYNEQFF. DNA for the CDR3: TGTGCCAGCAGCCACTGGGGGAGAAGCTACAATGAGCAGTTCTTC.

In this sample, this clone is large. The V and J genes are TRBV5-1 and TRBJ2-5; a weak D match, TRBD1 (5 bases). In germline, CDR1 is SGHRS, CDR2 YFSETQ. Trimming pared 4 bases from V and 0 bases from J, leaving 16 bases between. This CDR3 spans 16 amino acids. CDR3 sequence: CASSPARADYQETQYF. The CDR3 region has the DNA TGCGCCAGCAGCCCAGCCAGGGCCGACTACCAAGAGACCCAGTACTTC.

Points on this clone: Sequence at one end of the junction differs from germline and may be a read error. Other DNA sequences in this sample translate to the same CDR3. CDR3 bases: TGTGCCAGCAGCTCCACAGGGACACACACCGGGGAGTTGTTTTTT. Its translation is CASSSTGTHTGELFF. This chain links TRBV7-6 with TRBJ2-2; TRBD1 is a possible D gene (6 bases). The germline V gene encodes CDR1 SGHVS and CDR2 FNYEAQ. The CDR3 contains 15 residues.

The chain combines TRBV2 with TRBJ1-2; the match to TRBD1 covers 7 bases. There are 12 residues in the CDR3. V lost 7 bases, J lost 2 bases, and 1 base stayed unmatched. The V gene's germline CDR1 is SNHLY and CDR2 FYNNEI. The CDR3 is CASTGGNYGYTF. In DNA form, the CDR3 reads TGTGCCAGCACAGGGGGGAACTATGGCTACACCTTC.